This entry lists 17 T cell receptor beta chains sequenced from one sample in a study of blood T cell repertoires in COVID-19. Measured with immunoSEQ multiplex PCR; TCRdb has only the in-frame clones, and not every one. The sample has around 150,000 clones; 86% are singletons. Sequencing was performed on peripheral blood. Receptors originate from a man in his 70s with acute or convalescent COVID-19.

About this clone itself: This sample includes further DNA sequences coding for the same CDR3. The genes are TRBV19 and TRBJ2-3; TRBD2 matches at 7 bases. V shed 7 bases and J 1 base; nucleotides not matched to a gene: 2. From germline, CDR1 is LNHDA and CDR2 SQIVND (reference sequence). The CDR3 sequence is 13 residues long. CDR3 region: CASKGRGTDTQYF. CDR3 sequence (DNA): TGTGCCAGTAAAGGGAGGGGCACAGATACGCAGTATTTT.

The chain is built from TRBV28 and TRBJ2-7, with TRBD1 matching 8 bases. V was clipped by 5 bases and J by 2 bases; unmatched bases: 5. The CDR3 extends over 14 amino acids. Looked up from germline, CDR1 is MDHEN and CDR2 is SYDVKM. In DNA, the CDR3 is TGTGCCAGCAGTAACCCGGGACAGGCCTACGAGCAGTACTTC. It specifies CASSNPGQAYEQYF.

The chain links TRBV18 to TRBJ2-1; TRBD1 matches at 8 bases. V lost 5 bases, J lost 4 bases, and 4 bases stayed unmatched. Germline loops: CDR1 KGHSH, CDR2 LQKENI. The CDR3 sequence is 14 residues long. The CDR3 sequence: CASSGQGLYNEQFF. Here the CDR3 DNA reads TGTGCCAGCTCAGGACAGGGCTTGTACAATGAGCAGTTCTTC.

This chain connects TRBV9 to TRBJ1-2, with 7 bases aligning to TRBD1. The CDR3 extends over 13 amino acids. Germline V gene data show CDR1 as SGDLS and CDR2 as YYNGEE. Unmatched junction bases numbered 13, after V lost 4 bases and J lost 13 bases. The CDR3 loop is CASSLEGDSVVTF. DNA for the CDR3: TGTGCCAGCAGCTTGGAGGGGGACAGCGTAGTCACCTTC.

CDR3 bases: TGTGCCAGCAGCCAAGCTCTAGCGGGCTACAATGAGCAGTTCTTC. As protein: CASSQALAGYNEQFF. V usage is TRBV4-2 and J usage is TRBJ2-1; 8 bases align to TRBD2. This CDR3 is 15 amino acids long. Germline V gives CDR1 LGHNA, CDR2 YNFKEQ. J gave up 3 bases and V 1 base, and 2 bases lay outside the gene matches.

The chain is built from TRBV5-4 and TRBJ2-3; a weak D match, TRBD2 (5 bases). CDR3 size: 14 residues. Germline values: CDR1 SGHNT, CDR2 YYREEE (reference sequence). V was shortened by 1 base and J by 4 bases, with 10 bases between the two germline ends. CDR3 region: CASSLMAGSDTQYF. The CDR3 nucleotides are TGTGCCAGCAGCTTGATGGCGGGCTCAGATACGCAGTATTTT.

The rearrangement uses TRBV6-5 and TRBJ2-7, with 9 bases lining up with TRBD1. This CDR3 contains 13 residues. Germline trimming cut 5 bases from V and 3 bases from J; bases unmatched to any gene: 2. CDR1 MNHEY and CDR2 SVGAGI come from the germline V gene. Here the CDR3 reads CASSRDRDYEQYF. The DNA of the CDR3 is TGTGCCAGCAGTAGGGACAGGGACTACGAGCAGTACTTC.

V and J are TRBV19 and TRBJ2-3; a possible D gene is TRBD1 (6 bases). The CDR3 has 14 amino acids. V was shortened by 10 bases and J by 3 bases, with 17 bases between the two germline ends. CDR1 is LNHDA and CDR2 is SQIVND in the germline V gene (reference sequence). DNA for the CDR3: TGTGCCACCAAAGAATCCAGGGGTACAGATACGCAGTATTTT. This gives the protein CATKESRGTDTQYF.

This chain uses TRBV10-1 with TRBJ1-1, with no clear D. This CDR3 has 13 residues. Germline values: CDR1 WNHNN, CDR2 SYGVQD (reference sequence). V gave up 8 bases and J gave up 0 bases, with 10 bases separating them. As DNA, the CDR3 is TGCGCCAGCTCACCCCAGGTGAACACTGAAGCTTTCTTT. This sequence encodes CASSPQVNTEAFF.

This clone occurred once. V usage is TRBV19 and J usage is TRBJ1-5; 11 positions match TRBD1. The CDR3 sequence is 16 residues long. CDR1 and CDR2 from the germline V gene are LNHDA and SQIVND (reference sequence). Trimming removed 1 base from V and 7 bases from J; junction bases left unmatched: 6. The CDR3 DNA follows: TGTGCCAGTAGTATAGGTGGGACAGGGGGACGACAGCCCCAGCATTTT. Amino acids: CASSIGGTGGRQPQHF.

This clone was seen a handful of times. The chain joins TRBV15 to TRBJ1-1; 8 bases line up with TRBD1. The CDR3 has 13 amino acids. Germline trimming cut 2 bases from V and 6 bases from J; bases unmatched to any gene: 2. Germline CDR1 and CDR2: LNHNV and YYDKDF (reference sequence). The CDR3 sequence is CATSRSGGSEAFF. For the CDR3, the DNA is TGTGCCACCAGCAGATCAGGGGGCTCTGAAGCTTTCTTT.

The chain is built from TRBV19 and TRBJ2-1; 7 bases agree with TRBD2. The junction had 16 bases not matched to a gene; V was cut back by 9 bases and J by 8 bases. CDR1 is LNHDA, CDR2 SQIVND, per germline (reference sequence). The CDR3 extends over 15 amino acids. The chain's CDR3 is CASHPVASGRHEQFF. Written as DNA, the CDR3 is TGTGCCAGCCATCCGGTGGCTAGCGGCCGGCATGAGCAGTTCTTC.

This clone has more than one count but fewer than ten. The rearrangement joins TRBV7-2 to TRBJ2-7; 15 bases line up with TRBD2. CDR3 length equals 17 residues. Losses at the gene ends were 4 bases for V and 2 bases for J; bases not matched to a gene: 6. Germline V CDR1 and CDR2: SGHTA, FQGNSA. The chain's CDR3 is CASSYGLAGGIPYEQYF. CDR3 in DNA: TGTGCCAGCAGCTATGGACTAGCGGGAGGGATCCCCTACGAGCAGTACTTC.

The chain recombines TRBV27 with TRBJ1-5; D possibly corresponds to TRBD1 (6 bases). This CDR3 spans 13 amino acids. V lost 3 bases to trimming and J lost 7 bases, with 10 bases between them. Germline V CDR1 and CDR2: MNHEY, SMNVEV (reference sequence). CDR3 in amino acids: CASSFLGGQPQHF. The DNA for the CDR3 is TGTGCCAGCAGTTTCCTAGGGGGACAGCCCCAGCATTTT.

V gene TRBV5-1 combines with J gene TRBJ2-7; 9 bases agree with TRBD2. The CDR3 is made up of 16 amino acids. Per germline, CDR1 SGHRS and CDR2 YFSETQ. V shed 3 bases, J shed 3 bases, and the junction held 10 bases outside the gene matches. CDR3 in amino acids: CASSSGVSGGYYEQYF. The CDR3 bases are TGCGCCAGCAGCTCCGGTGTTAGCGGGGGTTACTACGAGCAGTACTTC. Combining the CDR3 with reference TRBV5-1 and TRBJ2-7 gives the whole variable domain KAGVTQTPRYLIKTRGQQVTLSCSPISGHRSVSWYQQTPGQGLQFLFEYFSETQRNKGNFPGRFSGRQFSNSRSEMNVSTLELGDSALYLCASSSGVSGGYYEQYFGPGTRLTVT.

The rearrangement uses TRBV27 and TRBJ2-7, with 14 bases fitting TRBD2. The junction had 13 bases not matched to a gene; V was cut back by 6 bases and J by 12 bases. The germline gives CDR1 MNHEY, CDR2 SMNVEV (reference sequence). The length of the CDR3 is 15 residues. This chain's CDR3 is CASSPQGLAGDVRYF. CDR3 DNA sequence: TGTGCCAGCAGCCCCCAGGGACTAGCGGGGGACGTGAGGTACTTC.

The V and J genes are TRBV19 and TRBJ1-4, with D tentatively TRBD1 (5 bases). CDR3 length equals 16 residues. Per the germline V gene, CDR1 is LNHDA and CDR2 is SQIVND (reference sequence). V was clipped by 3 bases and J by 0 bases, with 11 bases between them. The CDR3 loop reads CASSIRPRATNEKLFF. The CDR3 bases are TGTGCCAGTAGTATCCGCCCCAGGGCAACTAATGAAAAACTGTTTTTT.